One sample yielded the 14 T cell receptor beta chains listed below, sequenced in a study of blood T cell repertoires in COVID-19. Profiling relied on immunoSEQ multiplex PCR, and the TCRdb table lists in-frame clones only, not all of them. This table has roughly 150,000 clones, about four fifths appearing once. The sequencing input was peripheral blood. Receptor source: a woman of 80 years or more with acute or convalescent COVID-19.

The count of this clone is one. The chain recombines TRBV6-5 with TRBJ1-4, with 7 bases identical to TRBD1. CDR1 and CDR2 (germline): MNHEY, SVGAGI. After removal of 0 bases from V and 8 bases from J, the junction contained 6 bases not matched to a gene. This CDR3 comprises 15 residues. In DNA, the CDR3 is TGTGCCAGCAGTTACTCGACAGGGTCGGGAGAAAAACTGTTTTTT. It translates to CASSYSTGSGEKLFF.

The chain has TRBV10-2 and TRBJ2-1; the D gene is possibly TRBD2 (8 bases). Trimming took 8 bases from V and 10 from J, leaving 18 bases between them. Germline V gives CDR1 WSHSY, CDR2 SAAADI. CDR3 length equals 13 residues. The CDR3 loop reads CASSSTGTREQFF. The CDR3 DNA reads TGCGCCAGCTCTTCGACAGGGACTAGGGAGCAGTTCTTC.

The CDR3 DNA is TGTGCCAGCACCCCGACAGGTTCTGTGCTTGTAACCTTC. Its protein is CASTPTGSVLVTF. This rearrangement joins TRBV12-3 or TRBV12-4 to TRBJ1-2, with D maybe TRBD1 (6 bases). This CDR3 comprises 13 residues. Between the trimmed V and J ends, which lost 7 bases and 14 bases, there was a span of 23 bases.

This chain joins TRBV5-1 and TRBJ2-4, with 9 bases aligning to TRBD1. With V trimmed by 4 bases and J by 5 bases, 10 bases remained unmatched. CDR1 and CDR2 from the germline V gene are SGHRS and YFSETQ. The CDR3 totals 16 residues. This chain's CDR3 is CASSPLLGTGQNIQYF. The CDR3 DNA follows: TGCGCCAGCAGCCCATTGTTGGGGACAGGGCAAAACATTCAGTACTTC.

This clone was recorded only once. The rearrangement joins TRBV5-4 to TRBJ2-1, with 14 bases lining up with TRBD2. The germline V gene encodes CDR1 SGHNT and CDR2 YYREEE (reference sequence). CDR3 length: 15 amino acids. V shed 3 bases and J 10 bases; nucleotides not matched to a gene: 6. CDR3: CASSSGLAGVGEQFF. CDR3 nucleotide sequence: TGTGCCAGCAGCTCGGGACTAGCGGGAGTCGGCGAGCAGTTCTTC.

This chain connects TRBV2 to TRBJ1-6; D is perhaps TRBD1 (5 bases). Between the trimmed V and J ends, which lost 0 bases and 9 bases, there was a span of 12 bases. The CDR3 length is 15 residues. The germline V gene encodes CDR1 SNHLY and CDR2 FYNNEI. The CDR3 sequence is CASSEAGGMGSPLHF. The CDR3 bases are TGTGCCAGCAGTGAAGCTGGGGGGATGGGTTCACCCCTCCACTTT.

V usage is TRBV2 and J usage is TRBJ2-1, with 7 nucleotides matching TRBD1. The ends lost 4 bases at V and 8 bases at J; junction bases unmatched: 2. Per the germline V gene, CDR1 is SNHLY and CDR2 is FYNNEI. The CDR3 is 12 residues long. The CDR3 sequence: CASSVQGDEQFF. CDR3 nucleotides: TGTGCCAGCAGTGTTCAGGGGGATGAGCAGTTCTTC.

This clone occurred once. This sequence joins TRBV27 and TRBJ1-2; 7 positions match TRBD1. V trimming: 5 bases; J trimming: 8 bases; junction bases outside the gene matches: 8. Germline CDR1 and CDR2: MNHEY and SMNVEV (reference sequence). The CDR3 sequence is 13 residues long. The CDR3 protein is CASSPYDRDGYTF. In DNA form, the CDR3 reads TGTGCCAGCAGTCCCTACGACAGGGACGGCTACACCTTC.

V gene TRBV7-6 combines with J gene TRBJ2-3; D is perhaps TRBD2 (5 bases). Germline V CDR1 and CDR2: SGHVS, FNYEAQ. Trimming took 0 bases from V and 5 from J, leaving 6 bases between them. The CDR3 has 13 residues. CDR3 in amino acids: CASSLAGEDTQYF. CDR3 nucleotide sequence: TGTGCCAGCAGCTTAGCGGGAGAAGATACGCAGTATTTT.

The V gene is TRBV2, the J gene TRBJ1-1; possibly TRBD1 for D (5 bases). The CDR3 spans 12 residues. Trimming stripped 8 bases from V and 4 bases from J, with 11 bases between. CDR1 and CDR2 from the germline V gene are SNHLY and FYNNEI. The CDR3 DNA reads TGTGCCAGCCTGACAGTTTTCACTGAAGCTTTCTTT. This sequence encodes CASLTVFTEAFF.

The DNA for the CDR3 is TGCGCCAGCAGCCCGTGGGGGGGGACCAGCACAGATACGCAGTATTTT. Its protein is CASSPWGGTSTDTQYF. The V call is TRBV5-1, the J call TRBJ2-3; 7 positions agree with TRBD2. Germline V gene lookup returns CDR1 SGHRS and CDR2 YFSETQ. The CDR3 length is 16 residues. The J segment lost 0 bases and the V segment lost 4 bases, leaving 8 bases of the junction unmatched. Full variable domain (outside the CDR3, taken from reference TRBV5-1 and TRBJ2-3): KAGVTQTPRYLIKTRGQQVTLSCSPISGHRSVSWYQQTPGQGLQFLFEYFSETQRNKGNFPGRFSGRQFSNSRSEMNVSTLELGDSALYLCASSPWGGTSTDTQYFGPGTRLTVL.

The chain joins TRBV18 to TRBJ2-3, with no clear D. This CDR3 region has 15 residues. V dropped 6 bases and J dropped 2 bases, with 15 bases sitting between them. The germline gives CDR1 KGHSH, CDR2 LQKENI. The CDR3: CASSLPERATDTQYF. The CDR3, as DNA: TGTGCCAGCTCCCTCCCCGAGCGAGCCACAGATACGCAGTATTTT.

The rearrangement links TRBV6-6 to TRBJ1-1; tentatively, D is TRBD1 (6 bases). Germline CDR1 is MNHNY and CDR2 is SVGAGI (reference sequence). Deletions cut 0 bases from V and 8 bases from J, with 16 bases between. The CDR3 totals 15 residues. The CDR3 DNA reads as TGTGCCAGCAGTTACTCGGGGGCGGGGGGCCCGGAAGCTTTCTTT. Amino acids: CASSYSGAGGPEAFF.

DNA of the CDR3: TGTGCCAGCAGCGTAGCCCCCGGCTATGAGACCGAGGCCTATATTATCTCCTACGAGCAGTACTTC. Translation: CASSVAPGYETEAYIISYEQYF. The chain recombines TRBV9 with TRBJ2-7; the D is unclear. V lost 0 bases and J 0 bases, leaving 31 bases between the germline ends. CDR1 and CDR2 (germline): SGDLS, YYNGEE. This CDR3 contains 22 residues. The variable domain in full, completed from reference TRBV9 and TRBJ2-7, reads DSGVTQTPKHLITATGQRVTLRCSPRSGDLSVYWYQQSLDQGLQFLIQYYNGEERAKGNILERFSAQQFPDLHSELNLSSLELGDSALYFCASSVAPGYETEAYIISYEQYFGPGTRLTVT.